Each of the 2 T cell receptor beta chains below was sequenced from the same sample in a study of CD8 T cells in ankylosing spondylitis. Regarding the study as a whole: Seemingly distinctive of ankylosing spondylitis blood was a TCR beta motif formed by eight highly homologous variants.

A single record per CDR3 protein comes from TCRdb applying MiXCR to the 5' RACE reads. The sample holds around 770,000 distinct CDR3 sequences, about an eighth seen once. These receptors have no known antigen. Sequenced sample: blood, either unsorted or a sorted T cell fraction (not recorded which). The receptor source for this set is a male donor with ankylosing spondylitis.

The J gene is TRBJ2-2, the V gene TRBV5-1; 10 bases map to TRBD2. The germline CDR1 and CDR2 sequences are SGHRS and YFSETQ. The CDR3 has 16 residues. With 0 bases clipped from V and 6 bases from J, the junction kept 5 bases outside the gene matches. The CDR3 reads CASSLALAGVSGELFF. DNA for the CDR3: TGCGCCAGCAGCTTGGCTCTAGCGGGAGTGTCCGGGGAGCTGTTTTTT.

This clonotype was detected only a few times. The chain couples TRBV12-3 or TRBV12-4 to TRBJ2-2; tentative D call: TRBD1 (5 bases). The V gene lost 5 bases and the J gene lost 6 bases, with 13 bases spanning the gap. The CDR3 loop spans 14 amino acids. CDR3 nucleotides: TGTGCCAGCAGTCGGATGCTACAGGCCGGGGAGCTGTTTTTT. This codes for CASSRMLQAGELFF.